Listed below are T cell receptor beta chains from one sample, sequenced in a study of T cells in Graves' hyperthyroidism and ophthalmopathy. TCRdb reprocessed the multiplex PCR reads via MiXCR and lists one record per CDR3 protein. Among fewer than 550,000 distinct CDR3 sequences listed, 15% to 19% were seen once. Sequences were obtained from blood. The receptor set was obtained from a woman between 18 and 29 years old with Graves' hyperthyroidism. Both conserved end residues are part of each CDR3. D genes are given only for firm matches. Some rows have no size entry. The others give once, few or many, or a class for an expanded clone.

d_call j_call clone_size v_call cdr3_aa cdr3_nt
. TRBJ2-5 many TRBV6-1 CASSLRGDPQETQYF TGTGCCAGCAGCCTCCGTGGGGACCCCCAAGAGACCCAGTACTTC
TRBD1 TRBJ2-1 . TRBV7-9 CASSKNRDRATNGQFF TGTGCCAGCAGCAAGAACCGGGACAGGGCTACCAATGGGCAGTTCTTC
. TRBJ2-5 . TRBV20-1 CSASAKETQYF TGCAGTGCTAGCGCTAAAGAGACCCAGTACTTC
TRBD1 TRBJ1-3 few TRBV5-1 CASSQGDSGGNTIYF TGCGCCAGCAGCCAAGGGGACAGCGGGGGAAACACCATATATTTT
. TRBJ2-5 . TRBV28 CASSPTLPRETQYF TGTGCCAGCAGTCCGACCCTCCCACGGGAGACCCAGTACTTC
. TRBJ2-1 . TRBV2 CASKGYYEQFF TGTGCCAGCAAAGGGTATTATGAGCAGTTCTTC
. TRBJ2-5 many TRBV20-1 CSARDGAGRRETQYF TGCAGTGCTAGAGATGGGGCAGGGCGACGGGAGACCCAGTACTTC
. TRBJ1-1 many TRBV24-1 CATSAGSSSVNTEAFF TGTGCCACCAGTGCCGGGAGTTCCTCCGTGAACACTGAAGCTTTCTTT
. TRBJ2-1 many TRBV20-1 CSARDLKGSYNEQFF TGCAGTGCTAGAGACTTAAAGGGATCCTACAATGAGCAGTTCTTC
. TRBJ2-7 few TRBV5-1 CASSLGSEVYEQYF TGCGCCAGCAGCTTGGGGTCGGAGGTTTACGAGCAGTACTTC